This paragraph covers one T cell receptor beta chain sequence. The antigen is not known. V was trimmed by 6 bases and J by 3 bases, leaving 21 bases between them. Germline V lookup: CDR1 MNHEY, CDR2 SMNVEV (reference sequence). CDR3 length equals 16 residues. The data were taken from a study of T cell repertoires in cytomegalovirus infection. MiXCR, run by TCRdb on the reads, gives a single entry per CDR3 protein. In the table there are about 770,000 distinct CDR3 sequences, almost 30% of which are singletons. The sample in question was cultured CD8+ T cells from PBMCs, obtained from culture after CMV antigen stimulation. This receptor was taken from a human donor in good health (CMV status not recorded). Some clones in this sample may be carry-over from other donors' samples. The J gene is TRBJ2-7, the V gene TRBV27, with D possibly being TRBD1 (6 bases). In nucleotides, the CDR3 is TGTGCCAGCAGGCCCCGGTATTGGGCCAGGGGCTACGAGCAGTACGTC. Its translation: CASRPRYWARGYEQYV.